This is a list of T cell receptor beta chains from one sample in a study of T cell changes during pregnancy in multiple sclerosis. The repertoire was sequenced with immunoSEQ multiplex PCR; TCRdb's copy has only in-frame clones and lacks some. The profile covers 75,000 to 80,000 clones, with approximately 92% appearing a single time and around 0.75% taken by the ten largest. The sample was peripheral blood, taken in the second trimester of pregnancy. Every receptor here comes from a female donor in good health, enrolled as a control in a pregnancy study. Both conserved end residues are part of each CDR3. D genes are given only for firm matches. Not every row has a clone size; where given, it reads once, few, many or a size class.

size	V	J	D	length	CDR3	DNA
-	TRBV19	TRBJ2-2	-	14	CASSTQAGTGELFF	TGTGCCAGTAGTACCCAGGCAGGGACCGGGGAGCTGTTTTTT
-	TRBV30	TRBJ2-7	-	13	CAWSVPGRGEQYF	TGTGCCTGGAGTGTGCCAGGGCGAGGCGAGCAGTACTTC
-	TRBV6-4	TRBJ2-3	TRBD2	15	CASSELAGGPYTQYF	TGTGCCAGCAGCGAATTAGCGGGGGGGCCTTATACGCAGTATTTT
-	TRBV13	TRBJ2-2	-	15	CASSFRLLTAGELFF	TGTGCCAGCAGCTTTCGTCTGCTAACGGCCGGGGAGCTGTTTTTT
-	TRBV4-3	TRBJ1-3	TRBD1	15	CASSQGTGEGNTIYF	TGCGCCAGCAGCCAAGGGACAGGGGAAGGAAACACCATATATTTT
-	TRBV6-5	TRBJ2-3	-	13	CASSRQGTDTQYF	TGTGCCAGCAGTCGACAGGGCACAGATACGCAGTATTTT
-	TRBV4-3	TRBJ2-7	TRBD1	16	CASSQYRDRGPYEQYF	TGCGCCAGCAGCCAATACCGGGACAGGGGGCCCTACGAGCAGTACTTC
-	TRBV4-1	TRBJ2-7	TRBD2	18	CASSQQASLAGGRSEQYF	TGCGCCAGCAGCCAACAAGCGTCACTAGCGGGGGGGCGATCCGAGCAGTACTTC
-	TRBV2	TRBJ1-5	TRBD1	14	CASRDGTVNQPQHF	TGTGCCAGCAGGGACGGGACAGTCAATCAGCCCCAGCATTTT
-	TRBV6-6	TRBJ1-1	-	14	CASSYSTGNTEAFF	TGTGCCAGCAGTTACTCAACAGGGAACACTGAAGCTTTCTTT
-	TRBV4-1	TRBJ1-2	-	13	CASSHLPGNGYTF	TGCGCCAGCAGCCATCTCCCCGGGAATGGCTACACCTTC
-	TRBV11-3	TRBJ1-2	-	14	CASSLDQQGGDYTF	TGTGCCAGCAGCTTAGATCAACAGGGTGGAGACTACACCTTC
once	TRBV10-3	TRBJ1-2	TRBD1	14	CAIRGTETNYGYTF	TGTGCCATCAGGGGGACAGAGACTAACTATGGCTACACCTTC
-	TRBV11-3	TRBJ2-5	TRBD2	15	CASSLAGLAEETQYF	TGTGCCAGCAGCTTAGCGGGACTAGCGGAAGAGACCCAGTACTTC
-	TRBV28	TRBJ1-2	-	13	CASSLTGNYGYTF	TGTGCCAGCAGTTTGACAGGCAACTATGGCTACACCTTC
-	TRBV27	TRBJ2-7	-	14	CASSRTHSSYEQYF	TGTGCCAGCAGTCGGACACATTCCAGCTACGAGCAGTACTTC
-	TRBV7-6	TRBJ2-3	TRBD2	16	CASSFFAGESTDTQYF	TGTGCCAGCAGCTTTTTTGCGGGGGAGAGCACAGATACGCAGTATTTT
-	TRBV7-9	TRBJ2-7	TRBD1	16	CASSLEGQGAEGEQYF	TGTGCCAGCAGCTTAGAGGGACAGGGGGCTGAAGGCGAGCAGTACTTC
-	TRBV30	TRBJ2-2	-	12	CAWSYNTGELFF	TGTGCCTGGAGTTATAACACCGGGGAGCTGTTTTTT
-	TRBV4-2	TRBJ1-4	-	16	CASSQEDSATNEKLFF	TGTGCCAGCAGCCAAGAAGACAGTGCAACTAATGAAAAACTGTTTTTT
-	TRBV4-3	TRBJ1-2	-	13	CASSQRSGYGYTF	TGCGCCAGCAGCCAACGGAGCGGCTATGGCTACACCTTC
-	TRBV7-9	TRBJ1-4	-	14	CASSPRTENEKLFF	TGTGCCAGCAGCCCCCGGACAGAGAATGAAAAACTGTTTTTT
-	TRBV5-8	TRBJ2-2	-	15	CASSPILARTGELFF	TGTGCCAGCAGCCCGATTCTAGCCCGGACCGGGGAGCTGTTTTTT
once	TRBV7-2	TRBJ2-1	TRBD2	16	CASSLAASGSYNEQFF	TGTGCCAGCAGCTTAGCGGCTAGCGGATCCTACAATGAGCAGTTCTTC
-	TRBV19	TRBJ2-4	-	15	CASSIQGLSKNIQYF	TGTGCCAGTAGTATCCAGGGTTTATCCAAAAACATTCAGTACTTC
-	TRBV19	TRBJ2-5	TRBD2	14	CASHSGLAWETQYF	TGTGCCAGCCATTCGGGACTAGCATGGGAGACCCAGTACTTC
-	TRBV7-8	TRBJ2-2	TRBD2	16	CASSSQTSGNTGELFF	TGTGCCAGCAGCTCTCAGACTAGCGGCAACACCGGGGAGCTGTTTTTT
-	TRBV10-3	TRBJ1-2	-	15	CAISESGGRNYGYTF	TGTGCCATCAGTGAGTCGGGCGGGCGCAACTATGGCTACACCTTC
once	TRBV19	TRBJ2-5	-	14	CASSVRGFQETQYF	TGTGCCAGTAGTGTTAGAGGATTCCAAGAGACCCAGTACTTC
-	TRBV7-2	TRBJ1-2	-	13	CASTHGRDYGYTF	TGTGCCAGCACCCACGGCAGGGACTATGGCTACACCTTC
-	TRBV6-5	TRBJ1-2	TRBD1	14	CASSYRQGGDGYTF	TGTGCCAGCAGTTACCGACAGGGTGGGGATGGCTACACCTTC
-	TRBV15	TRBJ2-1	TRBD2	15	CATSNSGGAEDEQFF	TGTGCCACCAGCAACTCGGGGGGGGCGGAGGATGAGCAGTTCTTC
-	TRBV5-6	TRBJ1-6	-	16	CASSLRQGNYNSPLHF	TGTGCCAGCAGCTTGAGGCAGGGGAACTATAATTCACCCCTCCACTTT
-	TRBV6-1	TRBJ1-2	TRBD1	15	CASSEVGTGVYGYTF	TGTGCCAGCAGTGAAGTAGGGACAGGGGTCTATGGCTACACCTTC
-	TRBV29-1	TRBJ1-1	-	13	CSVERPGNTEAFF	TGCAGCGTTGAACGACCGGGGAACACTGAAGCTTTCTTT